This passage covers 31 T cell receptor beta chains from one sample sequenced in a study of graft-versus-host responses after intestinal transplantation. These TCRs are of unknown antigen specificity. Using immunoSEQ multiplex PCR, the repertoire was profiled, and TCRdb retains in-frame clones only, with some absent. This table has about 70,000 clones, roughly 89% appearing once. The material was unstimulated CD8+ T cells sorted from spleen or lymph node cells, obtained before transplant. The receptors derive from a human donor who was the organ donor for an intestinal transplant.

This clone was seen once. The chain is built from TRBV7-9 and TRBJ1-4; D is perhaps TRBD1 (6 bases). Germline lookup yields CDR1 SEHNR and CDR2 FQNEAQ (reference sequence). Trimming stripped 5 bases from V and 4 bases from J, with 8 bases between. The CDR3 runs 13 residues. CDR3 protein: CASSTDSNEKLFF. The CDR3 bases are TGTGCCAGCAGCACGGACAGTAATGAAAAACTGTTTTTT.

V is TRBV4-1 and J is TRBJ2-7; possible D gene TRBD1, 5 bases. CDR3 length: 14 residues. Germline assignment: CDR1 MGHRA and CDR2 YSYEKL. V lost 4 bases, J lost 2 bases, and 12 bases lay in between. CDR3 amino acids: CASSRSTGPYEQYV. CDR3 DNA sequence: TGCGCCAGCAGCCGATCTACAGGCCCCTACGAGCAGTACGTC.

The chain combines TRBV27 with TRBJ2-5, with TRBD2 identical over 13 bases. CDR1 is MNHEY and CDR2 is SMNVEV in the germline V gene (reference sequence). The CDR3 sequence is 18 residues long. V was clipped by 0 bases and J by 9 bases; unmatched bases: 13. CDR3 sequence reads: CASSLSPRTSGGAEPQYF. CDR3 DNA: TGTGCCAGCAGTTTATCTCCTCGAACTAGCGGGGGGGCCGAACCCCAGTACTTC.

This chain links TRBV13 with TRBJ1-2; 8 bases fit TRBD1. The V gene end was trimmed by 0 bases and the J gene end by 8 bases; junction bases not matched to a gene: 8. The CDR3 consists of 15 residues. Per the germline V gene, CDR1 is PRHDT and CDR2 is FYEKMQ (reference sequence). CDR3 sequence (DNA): TGTGCCAGCAGCTTAGGCAGGGGGACAGGACCGGGCTACACCTTC. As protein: CASSLGRGTGPGYTF.

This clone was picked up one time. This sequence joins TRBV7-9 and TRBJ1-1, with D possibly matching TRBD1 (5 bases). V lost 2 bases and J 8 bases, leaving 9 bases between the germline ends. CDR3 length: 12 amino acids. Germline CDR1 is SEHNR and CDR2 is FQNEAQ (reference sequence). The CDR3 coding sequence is TGTGCCAGCAGCTTAAAGACAGACGAAGCTTTCTTT. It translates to CASSLKTDEAFF.

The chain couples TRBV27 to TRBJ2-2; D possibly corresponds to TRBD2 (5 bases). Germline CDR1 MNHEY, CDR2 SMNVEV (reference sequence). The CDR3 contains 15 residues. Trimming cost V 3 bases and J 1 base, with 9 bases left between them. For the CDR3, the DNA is TGTGCCAGCAGTTTGGACTCTATGAACACCGGGGAGCTGTTTTTT. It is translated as CASSLDSMNTGELFF.

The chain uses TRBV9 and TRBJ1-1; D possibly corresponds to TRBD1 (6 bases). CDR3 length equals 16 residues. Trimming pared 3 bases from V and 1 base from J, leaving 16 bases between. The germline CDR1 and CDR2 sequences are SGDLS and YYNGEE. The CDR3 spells CASSGGYRAENTEAFF. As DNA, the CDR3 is TGTGCCAGCAGCGGGGGATACAGGGCGGAGAACACTGAAGCTTTCTTT.

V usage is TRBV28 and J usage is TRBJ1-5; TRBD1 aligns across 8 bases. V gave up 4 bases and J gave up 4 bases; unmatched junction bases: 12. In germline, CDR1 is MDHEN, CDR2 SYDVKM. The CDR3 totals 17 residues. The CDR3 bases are TGTGCCAGCAGTTCACCGGACTTGACAGGGGATAATCAGCCCCAGCATTTT. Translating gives CASSSPDLTGDNQPQHF.

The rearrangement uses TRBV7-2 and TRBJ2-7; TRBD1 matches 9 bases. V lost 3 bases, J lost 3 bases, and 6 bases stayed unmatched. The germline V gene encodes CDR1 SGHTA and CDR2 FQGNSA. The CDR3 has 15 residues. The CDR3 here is CASSLYWGQGYEQYV. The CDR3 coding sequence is TGTGCCAGCAGCTTGTACTGGGGACAGGGCTACGAGCAGTACGTC.

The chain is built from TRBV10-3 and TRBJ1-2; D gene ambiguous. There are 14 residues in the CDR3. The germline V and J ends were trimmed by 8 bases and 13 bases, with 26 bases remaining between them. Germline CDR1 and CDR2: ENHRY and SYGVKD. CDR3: CAIVSHMEAGPFTF. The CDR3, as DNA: TGTGCCATCGTCAGTCATATGGAGGCAGGCCCCTTCACCTTC.

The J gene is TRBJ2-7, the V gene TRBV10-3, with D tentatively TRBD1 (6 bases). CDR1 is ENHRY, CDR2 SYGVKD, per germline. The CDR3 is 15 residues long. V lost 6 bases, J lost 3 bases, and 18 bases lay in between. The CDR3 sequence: CAISPRGPPRYEQYV. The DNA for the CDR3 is TGTGCCATCAGCCCCAGGGGACCACCCCGCTACGAGCAGTACGTC.

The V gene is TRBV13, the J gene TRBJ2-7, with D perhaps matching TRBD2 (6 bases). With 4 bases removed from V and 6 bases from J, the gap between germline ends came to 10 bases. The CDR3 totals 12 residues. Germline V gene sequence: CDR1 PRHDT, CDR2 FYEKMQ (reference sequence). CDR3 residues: CASSSGGGEQYV. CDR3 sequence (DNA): TGTGCCAGCAGCTCCGGGGGTGGCGAGCAGTACGTC.

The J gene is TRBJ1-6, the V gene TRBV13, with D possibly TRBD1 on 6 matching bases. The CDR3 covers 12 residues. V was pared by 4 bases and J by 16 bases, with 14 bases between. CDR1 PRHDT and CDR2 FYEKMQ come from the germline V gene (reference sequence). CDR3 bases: TGTGCCAGCAGCTACGCGACAGGTGCTCTCCACTTT. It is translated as CASSYATGALHF.

The CDR3 nucleotides read TGTGCCAGCAGCTTTACGGGATCCGGGATGAACACCGGGGAGCTGTTTTTT. Amino acids: CASSFTGSGMNTGELFF. J is TRBJ2-2 and V is TRBV5-8; a weak D match, TRBD2 (5 bases). Trimming took off 2 bases at V and 1 base at J, with 15 bases between the two ends. CDR1 SGHTS and CDR2 YDEGEE come from the germline V gene. CDR3 length: 17 amino acids.

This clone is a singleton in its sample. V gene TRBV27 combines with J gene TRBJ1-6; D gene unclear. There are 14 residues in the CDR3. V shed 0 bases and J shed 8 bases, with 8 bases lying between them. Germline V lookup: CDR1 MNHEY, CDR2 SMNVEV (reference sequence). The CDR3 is CASSLSMGDSPLHF. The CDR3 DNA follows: TGTGCCAGCAGTTTATCGATGGGAGATTCACCCCTCCACTTT.

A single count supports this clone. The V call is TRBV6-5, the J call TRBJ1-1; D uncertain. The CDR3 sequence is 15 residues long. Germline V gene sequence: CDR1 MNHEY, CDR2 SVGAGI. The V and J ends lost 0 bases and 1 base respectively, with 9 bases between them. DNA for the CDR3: TGTGCCAGCAGTTACTCTTGGGCCTCGAACACTGAAGCTTTCTTT. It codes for CASSYSWASNTEAFF.

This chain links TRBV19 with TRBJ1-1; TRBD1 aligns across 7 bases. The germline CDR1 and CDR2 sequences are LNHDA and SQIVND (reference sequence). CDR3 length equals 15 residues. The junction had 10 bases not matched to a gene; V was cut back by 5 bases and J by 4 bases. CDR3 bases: TGTGCCAGTAGTGCTCCGACAGGGCTGGTCACTGAAGCTTTCTTT. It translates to CASSAPTGLVTEAFF.

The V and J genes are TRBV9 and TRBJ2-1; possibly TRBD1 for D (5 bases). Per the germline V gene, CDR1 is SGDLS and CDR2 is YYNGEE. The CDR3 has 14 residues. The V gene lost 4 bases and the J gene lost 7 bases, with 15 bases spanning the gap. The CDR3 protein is CASSPRAPGNEQFF. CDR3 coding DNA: TGTGCCAGCAGCCCCAGGGCCCCCGGGAATGAGCAGTTCTTC.

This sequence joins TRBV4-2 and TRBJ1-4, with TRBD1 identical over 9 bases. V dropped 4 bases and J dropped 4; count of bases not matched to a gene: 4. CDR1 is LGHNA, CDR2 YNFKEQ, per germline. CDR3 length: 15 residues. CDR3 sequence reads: CASSPEDRGNEKLFF. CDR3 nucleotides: TGTGCCAGCAGCCCAGAGGACAGGGGTAATGAAAAACTGTTTTTT.

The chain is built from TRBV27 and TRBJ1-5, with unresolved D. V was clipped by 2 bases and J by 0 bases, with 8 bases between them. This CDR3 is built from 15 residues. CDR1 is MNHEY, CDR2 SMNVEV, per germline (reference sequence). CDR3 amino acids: CASSLAGYSNQPQHF. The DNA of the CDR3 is TGTGCCAGCAGTTTAGCAGGATATAGCAATCAGCCCCAGCATTTT.

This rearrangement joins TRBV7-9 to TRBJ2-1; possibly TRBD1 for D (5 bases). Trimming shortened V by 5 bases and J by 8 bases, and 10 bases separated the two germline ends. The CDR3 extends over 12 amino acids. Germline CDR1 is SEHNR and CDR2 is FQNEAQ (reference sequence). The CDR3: CASSETVDEQFF. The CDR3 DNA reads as TGTGCCAGCAGCGAGACAGTGGATGAGCAGTTCTTC.

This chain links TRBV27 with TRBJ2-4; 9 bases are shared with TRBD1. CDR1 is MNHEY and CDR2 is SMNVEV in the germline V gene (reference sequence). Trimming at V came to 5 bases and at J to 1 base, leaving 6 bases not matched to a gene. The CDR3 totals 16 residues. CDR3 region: CASSPHRGLAKNIQYF. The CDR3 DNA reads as TGTGCCAGCAGTCCCCACAGGGGGCTGGCCAAAAACATTCAGTACTTC.

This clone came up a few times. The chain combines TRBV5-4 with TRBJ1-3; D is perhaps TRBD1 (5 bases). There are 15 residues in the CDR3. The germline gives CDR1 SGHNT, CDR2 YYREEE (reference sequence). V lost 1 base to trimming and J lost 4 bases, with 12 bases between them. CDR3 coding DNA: TGTGCCAGCAGCTTGTCAAGGGGTTCGGGAAACACCATATATTTT. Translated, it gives CASSLSRGSGNTIYF.

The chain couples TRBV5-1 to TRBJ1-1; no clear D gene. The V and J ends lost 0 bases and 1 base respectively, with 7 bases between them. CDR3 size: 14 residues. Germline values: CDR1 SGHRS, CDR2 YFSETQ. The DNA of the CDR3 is TGCGCCAGCAGCTTGGTACAAACGAACACTGAAGCTTTCTTT. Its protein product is CASSLVQTNTEAFF.

In nucleotides, the CDR3 is TGCGCCAGCAGCCAAGATGACAGATCTGATACGCAGTATTTT. Amino acids: CASSQDDRSDTQYF. The rearrangement links TRBV4-1 to TRBJ2-3, with TRBD1 as a possible D gene (5 bases). The germline V and J ends were trimmed by 0 bases and 6 bases, with 10 bases remaining between them. Germline V gene sequence: CDR1 MGHRA, CDR2 YSYEKL. This CDR3 is built from 14 residues.

The CDR3, as DNA: TGTGCCAGCAGCGTAGGCTCCGGGACAGGGGGCGTTGAGACCCAGTACTTC. It encodes CASSVGSGTGGVETQYF. The V and J genes are TRBV9 and TRBJ2-5; 12 nucleotides align to TRBD1. This CDR3 is 17 amino acids long. V shed 0 bases, J shed 5 bases, and the junction held 8 bases outside the gene matches. The V gene's germline CDR1 is SGDLS and CDR2 YYNGEE. The whole variable domain, filled in from reference TRBV9 and TRBJ2-5, reads DSGVTQTPKHLITATGQRVTLRCSPRSGDLSVYWYQQSLDQGLQFLIQYYNGEERAKGNILERFSAQQFPDLHSELNLSSLELGDSALYFCASSVGSGTGGVETQYFGPGTRLLVL.

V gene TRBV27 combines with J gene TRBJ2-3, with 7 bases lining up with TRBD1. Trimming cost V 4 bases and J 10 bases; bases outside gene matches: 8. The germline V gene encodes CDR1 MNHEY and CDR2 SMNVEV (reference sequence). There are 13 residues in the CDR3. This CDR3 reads CASSSQGVRSQYF. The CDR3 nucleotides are TGTGCCAGCAGTTCGCAGGGGGTCCGATCGCAGTATTTT.

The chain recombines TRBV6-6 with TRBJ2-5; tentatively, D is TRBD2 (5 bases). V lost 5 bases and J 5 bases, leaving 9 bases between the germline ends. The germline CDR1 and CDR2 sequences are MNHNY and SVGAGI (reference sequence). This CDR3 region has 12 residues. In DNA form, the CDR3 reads TGTGCCAGCAGTCCGAGGAGGGAGACCCAGTACTTC. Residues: CASSPRRETQYF.

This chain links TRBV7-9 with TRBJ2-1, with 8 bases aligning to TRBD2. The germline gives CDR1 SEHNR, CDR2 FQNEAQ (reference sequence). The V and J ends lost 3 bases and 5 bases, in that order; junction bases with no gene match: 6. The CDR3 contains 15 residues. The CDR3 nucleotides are TGTGCCAGCAGCTTTGAAAGCGGGGGAAACAATGAGCAGTTCTTC. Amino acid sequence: CASSFESGGNNEQFF.

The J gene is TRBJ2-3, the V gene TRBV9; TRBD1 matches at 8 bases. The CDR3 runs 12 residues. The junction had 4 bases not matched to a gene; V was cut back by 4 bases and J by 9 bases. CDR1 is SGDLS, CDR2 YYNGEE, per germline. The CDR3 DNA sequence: TGTGCCAGCAGCAGCCAGGGGGCCACGCAGTATTTT. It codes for CASSSQGATQYF.

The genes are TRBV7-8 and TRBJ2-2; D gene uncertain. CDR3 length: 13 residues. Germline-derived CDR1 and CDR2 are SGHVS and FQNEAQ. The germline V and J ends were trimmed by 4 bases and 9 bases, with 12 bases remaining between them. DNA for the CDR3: TGTGCCAGCAGCTATGATCGGTCCTGGGAGCTGTTTTTT. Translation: CASSYDRSWELFF.